These 23 T cell receptor beta chains came from one sample sequenced in a study of blood T cells in healthy people across ages. The authors ran a second PCR of about 6 to 11 cycles using a sample-barcoded 5' primer and a J-beta primer mix. TCRdb called the 5' RACE reads again in MiXCR, with one record for every CDR3 protein. This table holds hundreds of thousands of distinct CDR3 sequences, 35% to 40% found once. Sequencing was done on a sample of blood. Source of these receptors: a young man in good health.

Regarding this clonotype: The junction differs from germline at one of its ends, possibly a read error. The chain joins TRBV7-8 to TRBJ2-4; D is unclear. The CDR3 covers 15 residues. Germline CDR1 is SGHVS and CDR2 is FQNEAQ. The CDR3 nucleotides read TGTACCAGCAGCATTTTACAGCGCGTGGGAAACATTCAGTACTTC. It encodes CTSSILQRVGNIQYF.

Many counts were recorded for this clonotype. CDR3 DNA: TGTGCCAGCAGCTTAGTACAGGGGGTTAAGTACTTC. The encoded protein is CASSLVQGVKYF. The V call is TRBV7-2, the J call TRBJ2-7, with 8 bases lining up with TRBD1. This CDR3 contains 12 residues. V lost 1 base and J lost 11; bases outside the gene matches: 4. Germline loops: CDR1 SGHTA, CDR2 FQGNSA. Using reference TRBV7-2 and TRBJ2-7 for the parts outside the CDR3, the full variable domain is GAGVSQSPSNKVTEKGKDVELRCDPISGHTALYWYRQSLGQGLEFLIYFQGNSAPDKSGLPSDRFSAERTGGSVSTLTIQRTQQEDSAVYLCASSLVQGVKYFGPGTRLTVT.

Ten or more counts support this clonotype. The V call is TRBV20-1, the J call TRBJ1-4, with D tentatively TRBD1 (6 bases). V lost 5 bases and J lost 7, with 8 bases in between. Germline V CDR1 and CDR2: DFQATT, SNEGSKA (reference sequence). The CDR3 is 11 residues long. CDR3 amino acids: CSAFRGEKLFF. CDR3 nucleotide sequence: TGCAGTGCTTTCAGGGGTGAAAAACTGTTTTTT.

The chain links TRBV20-1 to TRBJ2-1; D call uncertain. V gave up 7 bases and J gave up 6 bases, with 10 bases separating them. Germline V gene sequence: CDR1 DFQATT, CDR2 SNEGSKA (reference sequence). The CDR3 has 11 amino acids. The CDR3 reads CSVEWGNEQFF. CDR3 nucleotide sequence: TGCAGTGTAGAGTGGGGCAATGAGCAGTTCTTC.

V and J are TRBV5-1 and TRBJ2-2; 10 nucleotides match TRBD1. The junction had 10 bases not matched to a gene; V was cut back by 4 bases and J by 7 bases. This CDR3 region has 16 residues. Germline V lookup: CDR1 SGHRS, CDR2 YFSETQ. The CDR3 DNA reads as TGCGCCAGCAGCACAGGGGACAGGGGCGCGGTCGGGGAGCTGTTTTTT. Its protein is CASSTGDRGAVGELFF.

The rearrangement joins TRBV20-1 to TRBJ1-2, with D uncertain. The CDR3 is made up of 13 amino acids. CDR1 is DFQATT, CDR2 SNEGSKA, per germline (reference sequence). Trimming left V 3 bases short and J 2 bases short, with 10 bases between. The CDR3 DNA sequence: TGCAGTGCTAGGCAGACGTCAAACTATGGCTACACCTTC. This sequence encodes CSARQTSNYGYTF.

At least ten counts were recorded for this clonotype. The V call is TRBV24-1, the J call TRBJ1-2; D remains unclear. CDR1 and CDR2 from the germline V gene are KGHDR and SFDVKD. The CDR3 has 13 residues. V shed 2 bases and J shed 5 bases, with 8 bases lying between them. The CDR3 sequence is CATSDSEAYGYTF. The CDR3 nucleotides are TGTGCCACCAGTGATTCTGAAGCATATGGCTACACCTTC.

At least ten counts were recorded for this clonotype. This chain connects TRBV14 to TRBJ2-3; D gene uncertain. The CDR3 length is 15 residues. Germline V gene lookup returns CDR1 SGHDN and CDR2 FVKESK. The V and J ends lost 4 bases and 9 bases respectively, with 20 bases between them. CDR3 protein: CASSRSGPGSGTQYF. DNA for the CDR3: TGTGCCAGCAGCCGCTCCGGACCAGGATCCGGGACGCAGTATTTT.

This clonotype was seen more than once but under ten times. This rearrangement joins TRBV30 to TRBJ1-2, with 12 bases matching TRBD1. The CDR3 is made up of 16 amino acids. V lost 3 bases to trimming and J lost 4 bases; unmatched junction nucleotides: 9. Germline V CDR1 and CDR2: GTSNPN, SVGIG (reference sequence). The CDR3 nucleotides are TGTGCCTGGAGCGTACCGGGACAGGGGGCGGCCTATGGCTACACCTTC. Amino acid sequence: CAWSVPGQGAAYGYTF.

This chain links TRBV16 with TRBJ2-1, with D perhaps given as TRBD1 or TRBD2 (5 bases each). CDR3 size: 18 residues. V was pared by 2 bases and J by 0 bases, with 17 bases between. The germline V gene has CDR1 KGHSY and CDR2 FQNENV. Here the CDR3 reads CASSQNDVRDRSYNEQFF. The DNA of the CDR3 is TGTGCCAGCAGCCAAAATGACGTACGGGACCGCTCCTACAATGAGCAGTTCTTC.

This clonotype showed up just a few times. The rearrangement joins TRBV20-1 to TRBJ1-6; D gene uncertain. Germline V gene sequence: CDR1 DFQATT, CDR2 SNEGSKA (reference sequence). The CDR3 sequence is 15 residues long. Trimming took off 0 bases at V and 0 bases at J, with 6 bases between the two ends. The DNA of the CDR3 is TGCAGTGCTAGAGATGTGATCTCCTATAATTCACCCCTCCACTTT. This sequence encodes CSARDVISYNSPLHF.

The rearrangement uses TRBV6-5 and TRBJ2-7; D not resolved. The germline V and J ends were trimmed by 6 bases and 3 bases, with 18 bases remaining between them. CDR3 length: 15 residues. CDR1 is MNHEY and CDR2 is SVGAGI in the germline V gene. The CDR3: CASSRDLPPHYEQYF. CDR3 bases: TGTGCCAGCAGCCGAGACTTACCACCTCACTACGAGCAGTACTTC.

Of note for this clonotype: Possible read error: a much larger clone is one base away. V is TRBV7-2 and J is TRBJ2-1, with 11 bases matching TRBD2. Germline V CDR1 and CDR2: SGHTA, FQGNSA. V lost 10 bases and J lost 10; bases outside the gene matches: 15. There are 15 residues in the CDR3. CDR3 protein: CATQKGLADSYEQFF. CDR3 DNA sequence: TGTGCCACTCAGAAGGGACTAGCGGACTCCTACGAGCAGTTCTTC.

This clonotype was counted between two and nine times. The rearrangement links TRBV20-1 to TRBJ1-1; D is undetermined. V lost 3 bases to trimming and J lost 4 bases, with 6 bases between them. The germline gives CDR1 DFQATT, CDR2 SNEGSKA (reference sequence). The CDR3 loop spans 11 amino acids. The CDR3 bases are TGCAGTGCTAGGGACCCCACTGAAGCTTTCTTT. Protein: CSARDPTEAFF.

Of note for this clonotype: The junction departs from the called germline gene at one end, perhaps through a read error. This chain uses TRBV19 with TRBJ2-1; D gene unclear. Germline V gives CDR1 LNHDA, CDR2 SQIVND (reference sequence). The CDR3 covers 13 residues. CDR3 in DNA: TGTGCCAGTAGTATAGATCAGTCCGATGAGCATTTCTTC. Protein: CASSIDQSDEHFF.

This sequence joins TRBV27 and TRBJ2-5, with unresolved D. The J call could be wrong; TRBJ2-7 is a better fit for the DNA end. The CDR3 has 12 amino acids. Looked up from germline, CDR1 is MNHEY and CDR2 is SMNVEV (reference sequence). In DNA form, the CDR3 reads TGTGCCAGCAGTCCCAGTTCTCACGAGCAGTACTTC. Its protein product is CASSPSSHEQYF.

This chain connects TRBV20-1 to TRBJ1-5; D gene uncertain. Germline V gives CDR1 DFQATT, CDR2 SNEGSKA (reference sequence). The CDR3 loop spans 14 amino acids. Trimming shortened V by 1 base and J by 3 bases, and 10 bases separated the two germline ends. The DNA for the CDR3 is TGCAGTGCTAGAGTTGGTTACCCCAATCAGCCCCAGCATTTT. It is translated as CSARVGYPNQPQHF.

The CDR3, as DNA: TGTGCCAGCAGTTATCCCGGGGAGCTGTTTTTT. As protein: CASSYPGELFF. This sequence joins TRBV7-9 and TRBJ2-2; D is undetermined. The CDR3 length is 11 residues. Per the germline V gene, CDR1 is SEHNR and CDR2 is FQNEAQ (reference sequence). Trimming left V 6 bases short and J 6 bases short, with 5 bases between. The complete variable domain, with remaining parts taken from reference TRBV7-9 and TRBJ2-2, reads DTGVSQNPRHKITKRGQNVTFRCDPISEHNRLYWYRQTLGQGPEFLTYFQNEAQLEKSRLLSDRFSAERPKGSFSTLEIQRTEQGDSAMYLCASSYPGELFFGEGSRLTVL.

In this sample, this clonotype turned up many times. In DNA, the CDR3 is TGCGCCAGCAGCCAAGATTGGGGACAGTACTCTGGGGCCAACGTCCTGACTTTC. Translation: CASSQDWGQYSGANVLTF. The chain is built from TRBV4-3 and TRBJ2-6; TRBD1 agrees at 7 bases. CDR1 is LGHNA, CDR2 YSLEER, per germline. The CDR3 is 18 amino acids. Trimming removed 0 bases from V and 0 bases from J; junction bases left unmatched: 5.

This clonotype was seen ten or more times. The V call is TRBV6-5, the J call TRBJ1-2; 9 bases fit TRBD1. V lost 0 bases and J lost 4; bases outside the gene matches: 3. This CDR3 is 15 amino acids long. Germline CDR1 is MNHEY and CDR2 is SVGAGI. CDR3 in amino acids: CASSYSTGGSYGYTF. CDR3 DNA sequence: TGTGCCAGCAGTTACTCGACAGGGGGGAGCTATGGCTACACCTTC.

V gene TRBV20-1 combines with J gene TRBJ1-2; TRBD1 matches at 11 bases. CDR3 size: 12 residues. V lost 6 bases to trimming and J lost 6 bases; unmatched junction nucleotides: 3. Germline V gene lookup returns CDR1 DFQATT and CDR2 SNEGSKA (reference sequence). In DNA, the CDR3 is TGCAGTGCCCGGGACAGGGGGAATGGCTACACCTTC. Its protein is CSARDRGNGYTF.

The chain has TRBV5-1 and TRBJ2-3, with D tentatively TRBD2 (5 bases). Per germline, CDR1 SGHRS and CDR2 YFSETQ. V was pared by 0 bases and J by 1 base, with 12 bases between. This CDR3 is built from 16 residues. The DNA for the CDR3 is TGCGCCAGCAGCTTGGAGGGCGCGGAGGGCACAGATACGCAGTATTTT. Translation gives CASSLEGAEGTDTQYF.

A few counts support this clonotype. Here the CDR3 reads CASGRGAQETQYF. The CDR3 region has the DNA TGTGCCAGCGGGAGGGGGGCACAAGAGACCCAGTACTTC. The chain combines TRBV7-3 with TRBJ2-5, with D perhaps matching TRBD2 (7 bases). Germline CDR1 and CDR2: SGHTA and FQGTGA. The length of the CDR3 is 13 residues. Trimming pared 8 bases from V and 2 bases from J, leaving 12 bases between.